Detailed here is one TCR beta chain. Its antigen is still unknown. Base-call qualities are not available, and no considerably larger clone is one nucleotide away. These data are taken from a study of cytomegalovirus exposure and HLA in healthy donors (dated by TCRdb to between 2016 and 2019). Concerning the study at large: According to a later analysis, the 100 to 150 validation repertoires were produced on the same platform as the 700 or so repertoires of the first cohort. The aim of the study was to test whether cataloging public T cell receptors could identify signatures of past pathogen exposure. The study combined high-throughput TCR immunosequencing, statistical association of individual TCRs with disease status, and machine learning to predict cytomegalovirus infection status. Besides the first cohort of some 670 subjects, a separate validation cohort made up of 120 different subjects was used.

Donors formed part of the validation cohort, which comprised 120 subjects and was distinct from the first cohort of 550 to 850 subjects. Libraries were prepared through the immunoSEQ multiplex PCR assay. As for how the authors treated the data: To diagnose cytomegalovirus status from the catalog of TCR beta chain sequences, a statistical classification framework was built. This immuneACCESS table, as held by TCRdb, lists in-frame sequences with V and J called but not all clones. Of the missing ones, under half trace to an unresolved V gene in checked studies; the others have no known cause. Clone size and V and J calls were adopted from that table, with D and trimming inferred from the DNA. This sample gives more than 95,000 clones in total; about 90% of them show up just once. Jointly, the top ten make up roughly 2% of the sample. General study outcomes and caveats: A later analysis had no HLA typing for the validation cohort, so co-occurrence there was scored across all 130 or so repertoires. A later analysis found that TCRs clustered in the first cohort also tended to co-occur in the 95 to 150 validation repertoires, with 94% of cluster scores above 0. Three of the identified cytomegalovirus-associated TCR beta chains were confirmed in vitro to be specific for cytomegalovirus antigens. It was suggested by the authors that the approach could potentially be generalized to other disease states and immunological phenotypes. Cytomegalovirus status was reported to be diagnosed by the classifier with high specificity and sensitivity in both the original and validation cohorts. While some public TCRs were present in many individuals, most TCR sequences turned up only very rarely across donors. A total of 150 to 200 TCR beta chains were listed by the study as associated with cytomegalovirus.

In the germline V gene (reference sequence), CDR1 corresponds to PRHDT and CDR2 to FYEKMQ. V was cut back by 5 bases and J by 1 base, leaving a gap of 18 bases between them. From the cysteine up to the phenylalanine, the CDR3 has a length of 18 residues. The entry retains the CDR3 DNA only, 54 bases that are in frame from base 1. The origin of this receptor is a woman aged 18-30 years in good health and CMV-seronegative. Recombination joined TRBV13 with TRBJ2-6, with a tentative D gene TRBD2 over 6 matching bases. The sequenced sample consisted of PBMCs. The bases are TGTGCCAGCAGCGAAAGACTAGGTAGGGGATCTGGGGCCAACGTCCTGACTTTC. It translates to CASSERLGRGSGANVLTF.